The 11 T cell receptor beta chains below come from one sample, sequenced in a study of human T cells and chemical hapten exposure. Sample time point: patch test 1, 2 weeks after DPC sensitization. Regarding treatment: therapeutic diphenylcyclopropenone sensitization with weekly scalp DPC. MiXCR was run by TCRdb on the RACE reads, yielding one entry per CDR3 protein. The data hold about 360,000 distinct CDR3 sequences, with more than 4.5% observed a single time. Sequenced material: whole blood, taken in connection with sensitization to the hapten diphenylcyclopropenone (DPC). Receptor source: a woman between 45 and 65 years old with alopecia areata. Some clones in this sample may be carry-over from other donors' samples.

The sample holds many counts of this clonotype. The CDR3 region has the DNA TGTGCCAGCAGCCAAGATTGGGGGGCGGAAACTGAAGCTTTCTTT. Translation: CASSQDWGAETEAFF. The chain is built from TRBV14 and TRBJ1-1; D possibly corresponds to TRBD1 (6 bases). With 0 bases removed from V and 5 bases from J, the gap between germline ends came to 13 bases. Germline loops: CDR1 SGHDN, CDR2 FVKESK. The CDR3 is 15 amino acids. Supplemented by reference TRBV14 and TRBJ1-1, the full variable domain reads EAGVTQFPSHSVIEKGQTVTLRCDPISGHDNLYWYRRVMGKEIKFLLHFVKESKQDESGMPNNRFLAERTGGTYSTLKVQPAELEDSGVYFCASSQDWGAETEAFFGQGTRLTVV.

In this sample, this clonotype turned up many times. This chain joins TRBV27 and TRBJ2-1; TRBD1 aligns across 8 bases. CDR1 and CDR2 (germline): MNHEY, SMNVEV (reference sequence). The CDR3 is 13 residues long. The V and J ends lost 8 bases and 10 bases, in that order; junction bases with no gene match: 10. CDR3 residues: CASLDRASGEQFF. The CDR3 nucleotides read TGTGCCAGCCTGGACAGGGCATCTGGAGAGCAGTTCTTC.

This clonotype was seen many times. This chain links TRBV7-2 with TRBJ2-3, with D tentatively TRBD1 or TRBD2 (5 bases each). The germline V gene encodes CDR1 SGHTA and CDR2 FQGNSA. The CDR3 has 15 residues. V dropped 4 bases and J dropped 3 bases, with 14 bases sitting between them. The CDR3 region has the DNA TGTGCCAGCAGCTCTCGGGACCTATGGACAGATACGCAGTATTTT. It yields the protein CASSSRDLWTDTQYF.

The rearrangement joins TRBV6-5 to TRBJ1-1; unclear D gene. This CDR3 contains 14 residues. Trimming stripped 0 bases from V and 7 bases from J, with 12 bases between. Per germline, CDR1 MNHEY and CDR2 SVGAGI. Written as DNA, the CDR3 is TGTGCCAGCAGTTACTCCAAAGGGCTGGGTGAAGCTTTCTTT. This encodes CASSYSKGLGEAFF.

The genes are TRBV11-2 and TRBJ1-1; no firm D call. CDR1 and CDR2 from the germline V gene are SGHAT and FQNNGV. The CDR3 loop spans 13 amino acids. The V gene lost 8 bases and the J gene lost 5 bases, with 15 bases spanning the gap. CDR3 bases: TGTGCCAGCCCATTTGAGGGTAGGACTGAAGCTTTCTTT. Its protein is CASPFEGRTEAFF.

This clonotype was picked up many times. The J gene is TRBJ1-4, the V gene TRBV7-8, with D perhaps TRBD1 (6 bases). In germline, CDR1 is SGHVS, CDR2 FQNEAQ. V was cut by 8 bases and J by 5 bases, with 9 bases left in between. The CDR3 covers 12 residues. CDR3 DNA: TGTGCCAGCCTTGGGACAAATGAAAAACTGTTTTTT. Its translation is CASLGTNEKLFF. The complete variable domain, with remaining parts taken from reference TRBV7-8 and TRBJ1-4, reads GAGVSQSPRYKVAKRGQDVALRCDPISGHVSLFWYQQALGQGPEFLTYFQNEAQLDKSGLPSDRFFAERPEGSVSTLKIQRTQQEDSAVYLCASLGTNEKLFFGSGTQLSVL.

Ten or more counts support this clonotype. CDR3 DNA: TGTGCCAGCAGTGACAGGGGCCGAGCCTATGGCTACACCTTC. Its protein product is CASSDRGRAYGYTF. The chain has TRBV2 and TRBJ1-2; maybe TRBD1 (6 bases). Trimming pared 3 bases from V and 4 bases from J, leaving 12 bases between. The length of the CDR3 is 14 residues. Per germline, CDR1 SNHLY and CDR2 FYNNEI.

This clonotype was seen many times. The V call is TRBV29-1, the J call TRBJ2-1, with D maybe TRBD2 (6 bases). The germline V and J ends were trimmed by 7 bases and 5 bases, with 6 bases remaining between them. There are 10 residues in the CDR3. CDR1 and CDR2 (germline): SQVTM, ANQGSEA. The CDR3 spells CSGGDNEQFF. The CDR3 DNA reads TGCAGCGGGGGGGACAATGAGCAGTTCTTC.

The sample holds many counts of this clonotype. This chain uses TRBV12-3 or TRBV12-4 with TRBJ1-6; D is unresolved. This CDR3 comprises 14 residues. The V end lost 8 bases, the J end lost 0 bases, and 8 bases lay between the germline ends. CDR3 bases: TGTGCCAGCGGAGACTCCTCCTATAATTCACCCCTCCACTTT. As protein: CASGDSSYNSPLHF.

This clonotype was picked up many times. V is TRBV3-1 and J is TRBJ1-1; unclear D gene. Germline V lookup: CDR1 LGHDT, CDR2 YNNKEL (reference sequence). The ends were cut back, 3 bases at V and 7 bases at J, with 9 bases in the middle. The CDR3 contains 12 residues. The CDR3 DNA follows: TGTGCCAGCAGCCACGGGGAGGGTGAAGCTTTCTTT. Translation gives CASSHGEGEAFF. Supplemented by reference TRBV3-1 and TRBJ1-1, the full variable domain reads DTAVSQTPKYLVTQMGNDKSIKCEQNLGHDTMYWYKQDSKKFLKIMFSYNNKELIINETVPNRFSPKSPDKAHLNLHINSLELGDSAVYFCASSHGEGEAFFGQGTRLTVV.

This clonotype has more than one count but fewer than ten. For the CDR3, the DNA is TGTGCCAGCAGCCGCCTCGTGGGGTATGGAAACACCATATATTTT. Its translation: CASSRLVGYGNTIYF. This chain uses TRBV7-9 with TRBJ1-3; no reliable D call. CDR3 size: 15 residues. Germline lookup yields CDR1 SEHNR and CDR2 FQNEAQ (reference sequence). Trimming shortened V by 5 bases and J by 3 bases, and 14 bases separated the two germline ends.